Included here is one TCR beta chain sequence, with context. Measured with immunoSEQ multiplex PCR; TCRdb has only the in-frame clones, and not every one. The sample has tens of thousands of clones; approximately 88% are singletons. This entry comes from a study of blood T cell repertoires in COVID-19. V was trimmed by 3 bases and J by 2 bases, leaving 12 bases between them. Germline V gene sequence: CDR1 SGHDT, CDR2 YYEEEE. This CDR3 contains 14 residues. This rearrangement joins TRBV5-6 to TRBJ2-7, with TRBD1 as a possible D gene (6 bases). The specimen was peripheral blood. The origin of this receptor is a man between 50 and 59 years old with acute or convalescent COVID-19. As DNA, the CDR3 is TGTGCCAGCAGCTATACAGGGCTACCCTACGAGCAGTACTTC. Translated, it gives CASSYTGLPYEQYF.